This is a list of T cell receptor beta chains from one sample in a study of cytomegalovirus exposure and HLA in healthy donors. The table came from immunoSEQ multiplex PCR; TCRdb's copy has only in-frame clones and leaves some out. The sample holds approximately 110,000 clones, 65% to 80% seen once. The sample comprised PBMCs. These receptors were taken from a human donor in good health. The CDR3 runs from the conserved cysteine through the conserved F or W. Each record gives: clone size, D gene, J gene, CDR3 length, V gene, CDR3 protein, CDR3 DNA. D genes are given only for firm matches. Not every row has a clone size; where given, it reads once, few, many or a size class.

>.|.|TRBJ1-2|13|TRBV5-1
CASSSGGGSGYTF
TGCGCCAGCAGCTCCGGCGGGGGGAGTGGCTACACCTTC
>.|.|TRBJ1-2|16|TRBV6-1
CASSEDSQGRGYGYTF
TGTGCCAGCAGTGAAGATTCTCAGGGTCGTGGCTATGGCTACACCTTC
>.|.|TRBJ2-3|10|TRBV20-1
CSARLNTQYF
TGCAGTGCTAGACTAAATACGCAGTATTTT
>.|.|TRBJ2-7|12|TRBV10-3
CAISDREGEQYF
TGTGCCATCAGTGACAGGGAAGGCGAGCAGTACTTC
>.|TRBD2|TRBJ2-7|16|TRBV5-1
CASSLLAGVTAYEQYF
TGCGCCAGCAGCTTGTTAGCGGGAGTGACGGCCTACGAGCAGTACTTC
>once|TRBD1|TRBJ1-1|13|TRBV5-4
CASSSLTGTEAFF
TGTGCCAGCAGCTCCCTAACGGGGACAGAGGCTTTCTTT
>.|.|TRBJ1-1|11|TRBV7-9
CSSIGGIEAFF
TGTTCCAGCATTGGGGGGATTGAAGCTTTCTTT
>.|.|TRBJ2-3|16|TRBV6-5
CASSYGGAVRTDTQYF
TGTGCCAGCAGTTACGGAGGGGCCGTTCGCACAGATACGCAGTATTTT
>few|TRBD2|TRBJ2-1|16|TRBV19
CASSVIGGGLPNEQFF
TGTGCCAGTAGTGTCATTGGGGGGGGACTTCCAAATGAGCAGTTCTTC
>.|TRBD2|TRBJ2-5|17|TRBV15
CATSRGGTSGLQETQYF
TGTGCCACCAGCAGAGGAGGAACTAGCGGGTTGCAAGAGACCCAGTACTTC
>.|.|TRBJ1-4|18|TRBV4-2
CASRFTVLKVGANEKLFF
TGTGCCAGCAGGTTTACCGTCCTTAAGGTCGGGGCTAATGAAAAACTGTTTTTT
>.|TRBD1|TRBJ2-7|14|TRBV5-1
CASSLGTGGNEQYF
TGCGCCAGCAGCTTGGGGACAGGGGGCAACGAGCAGTACTTC
>.|TRBD2|TRBJ2-1|18|TRBV9
CASSLAGGTSGSYNEQFF
TGTGCCAGCAGCCTAGCGGGGGGGACTAGCGGCTCCTACAATGAGCAGTTCTTC
>.|TRBD1|TRBJ1-2|14|TRBV27
CASSLQGQGSGYTF
TGTGCCAGCAGTCTACAGGGACAGGGGAGCGGCTACACCTTC
>.|TRBD1|TRBJ1-5|14|TRBV5-1
CASSSGQEHQPQHF
TGCGCCAGCAGCTCCGGACAGGAGCATCAGCCCCAGCATTTT
>.|.|TRBJ2-7|17|TRBV4-1
CASSQEIGGHSGYEQYF
TGCGCCAGCAGCCAAGAAATTGGGGGCCACAGCGGCTACGAGCAGTACTTC
>.|.|TRBJ2-5|14|TRBV18
CASSPLGVGETQYF
TGTGCCAGCTCACCACTGGGAGTGGGGGAGACCCAGTACTTC
>.|TRBD1|TRBJ2-3|16|TRBV7-7
CASSKTGTASTDTQYF
TGTGCCAGCAGCAAAACCGGGACAGCAAGCACAGATACGCAGTATTTT
>.|TRBD2|TRBJ2-3|15|TRBV7-2
CASSFLGGASDTQYF
TGTGCCAGCAGCTTTTTGGGAGGGGCCTCAGATACGCAGTATTTT
>.|TRBD2|TRBJ2-1|15|TRBV5-1
CASSLGLAGAEEQFF
TGCGCCAGCAGCTTGGGACTAGCGGGAGCGGAAGAGCAGTTCTTC
>.|TRBD1|TRBJ1-3|14|TRBV5-1
CASSWGQSGNTIYF
TGCGCCAGCAGCTGGGGACAGAGTGGAAACACCATATATTTT
>once|TRBD1|TRBJ1-5|15|TRBV7-2
CASSLGGGHNQPQHF
TGTGCCAGCAGCTTAGGAGGGGGCCACAATCAGCCCCAGCATTTT
>few|.|TRBJ2-7|17|TRBV28
CASSLTGGAGASYEQYF
TGTGCCAGCAGTTTAACTGGAGGGGCTGGGGCCTCCTACGAGCAGTACTTC
>few|TRBD1|TRBJ2-7|14|TRBV29-1
CSFPGTGRSYEQYF
TGCAGCTTTCCCGGGACAGGGCGCTCCTACGAGCAGTACTTC
>.|.|TRBJ1-2|13|TRBV5-1
CASSFQEVDGYTF
TGCGCCAGCAGCTTTCAGGAGGTCGATGGCTACACCTTC
>.|.|TRBJ1-5|15|TRBV6-5
CASSYSSGFNQPQHF
TGTGCCAGCAGTTACTCATCAGGGTTCAATCAGCCCCAGCATTTT
>.|TRBD2|TRBJ2-7|16|TRBV28
CASAGILAGVGYEQYF
TGTGCCAGCGCTGGAATACTAGCGGGAGTCGGGTACGAGCAGTACTTC
>.|TRBD1|TRBJ1-6|13|TRBV27
CASGRQGNSPLHF
TGTGCCAGCGGCAGACAGGGGAATTCACCCCTCCACTTT
>.|.|TRBJ2-1|15|TRBV28
CASSGADSSYNEQFF
TGTGCCAGCAGTGGGGCGGACAGCTCCTACAATGAGCAGTTCTTC
>few|.|TRBJ1-4|15|TRBV5-1
CASSEPGGSNEKLFF
TGCGCCAGCAGCGAACCGGGAGGATCTAATGAAAAACTGTTTTTT
>.|.|TRBJ1-5|14|TRBV2
CASSEFLATQPQHF
TGTGCCAGCAGTGAATTCCTGGCCACTCAGCCCCAGCATTTT
>.|TRBD2|TRBJ2-1|15|TRBV10-1
CASRSGTSGTDEQFF
TGCGCCAGCAGGTCCGGGACTAGCGGAACCGATGAGCAGTTCTTC
>.|TRBD1|TRBJ1-6|13|TRBV2
CASKGQENSPLHF
TGTGCCAGCAAGGGACAGGAAAATTCACCCCTCCACTTT
>.|TRBD2|TRBJ2-1|14|TRBV6-4
CASKERELAGEQFF
TGTGCCAGCAAGGAGCGGGAGTTAGCTGGGGAGCAGTTCTTC
>.|.|TRBJ1-6|15|TRBV2
CASQGIIGLNSPLHF
TGTGCCAGCCAGGGGATAATCGGACTTAATTCACCCCTCCACTTT
>.|TRBD2|TRBJ2-2|14|TRBV19
CASREGGDTGELFF
TGTGCCAGTAGAGAGGGAGGGGACACCGGGGAGCTGTTTTTT
>.|TRBD1|TRBJ2-7|16|TRBV11-3
CASSSHGTGGSYEQYF
TGTGCCAGCAGCTCCCACGGGACAGGGGGCTCCTACGAGCAGTACTTC